The 12 T cell receptor beta chains below come from one sample, sequenced in a study of CD8+CD57+ T cells in acquired aplastic anemia. Genomic DNA templated the TCR beta VDJ and CDR3 profiling. TCRdb itself ran the reads through MiXCR, one entry per CDR3 protein. Among hundreds of thousands of distinct CDR3 sequences, roughly 45% were seen once, and the ten largest hold just under 20%. In patients chosen for sequencing, flow cytometry had shown CD8+CD57+ cell expansion. Sequencing used sorted CD4+, CD8+, or CD8+CD57+ T cells (not recorded which) from PBMCs. These receptors were taken from a human donor with aplastic anemia.

This clonotype was seen a single time. A much larger clone differs by one base, so this may be a read error. The chain carries TRBV9 and TRBJ1-1, with D possibly matching TRBD1 (6 bases). CDR1 and CDR2 (germline): SGDLS, YYNGEE. The CDR3 length is 13 residues. The CDR3 spells CASSFGGDTDAFF. Here the CDR3 DNA reads TGTGCCAGCAGCTTTGGAGGGGACACTGATGCTTTCTTT.

The chain uses TRBV20-1 and TRBJ2-3; D is ambiguous. This CDR3 region has 13 residues. V lost 3 bases and J 6 bases, leaving 13 bases between the germline ends. Germline V CDR1 and CDR2: DFQATT, SNEGSKA (reference sequence). The CDR3 sequence: CSAREMPSDTQYF. CDR3 DNA: TGCAGTGCTAGGGAGATGCCATCGGATACGCAGTATTTT.

Note on this clonotype: The junction differs from germline at one of its ends, possibly a read error. The chain has TRBV2 and TRBJ2-5; D possibly matches TRBD1 or TRBD2 (6 bases each). Germline CDR1 is SNHLY and CDR2 is FYNNEI. This CDR3 region has 15 residues. The CDR3 region has the DNA TGTGCCAGCACTCTTCCGGGGGCCGACCAAGGGACCCAGTACTTC. Translating it yields CASTLPGADQGTQYF.

This clonotype was seen repeatedly, ten times or more. The V and J genes are TRBV20-1 and TRBJ1-3, with 11 bases identical to TRBD1. Germline V gene lookup returns CDR1 DFQATT and CDR2 SNEGSKA (reference sequence). The CDR3 spans 14 residues. The J segment lost 6 bases and the V segment lost 2 bases, leaving 3 bases of the junction unmatched. The CDR3 sequence: CSARSGQGENTIYF. The DNA for the CDR3 is TGCAGTGCTAGATCGGGACAGGGGGAAAACACCATATATTTT.

This clonotype was seen a handful of times. Germline is not matched at one junction end, which may reflect a read error. The V and J genes are TRBV7-9 and TRBJ2-5; the D is unclear. The germline V gene encodes CDR1 SEHNR and CDR2 FQNEAQ (reference sequence). This CDR3 has 12 amino acids. The CDR3 sequence is CAGSFYTETQHF. The CDR3 DNA reads TGTGCCGGCAGCTTTTACACGGAGACCCAGCACTTC.

The V and J genes are TRBV20-1 and TRBJ2-7; D is undetermined. V lost 5 bases and J lost 5, with 19 bases in between. This CDR3 has 14 residues. In germline, CDR1 is DFQATT, CDR2 SNEGSKA (reference sequence). The CDR3 loop is CSAAAASSYNEQYF. In DNA, the CDR3 is TGCAGTGCTGCGGCGGCGAGCTCCTACAACGAGCAGTACTTC.

In its sample, this clonotype was seen many times. The chain recombines TRBV19 with TRBJ1-2; D is ambiguous. Trimming left V 7 bases short and J 8 bases short, with 17 bases between. CDR3 length: 13 amino acids. Germline CDR1 and CDR2: LNHDA and SQIVND (reference sequence). The CDR3 DNA reads TGTGCCAGTACCCTCAGCGCCGTAGGCGGCTACACCTTC. It specifies CASTLSAVGGYTF.

Only a few counts were recorded for this clonotype. The genes are TRBV20-1 and TRBJ1-2; maybe TRBD1 (5 bases). V was pared by 1 base and J by 7 bases, with 10 bases between. The germline CDR1 and CDR2 sequences are DFQATT and SNEGSKA (reference sequence). The CDR3 runs to 12 residues. CDR3 loop: CSARVGGAGYTF. CDR3 DNA sequence: TGCAGTGCTAGAGTCGGGGGAGCTGGCTACACCTTC.

At least ten counts were recorded for this clonotype. This chain connects TRBV5-1 to TRBJ2-3; possibly TRBD1 or TRBD2 for D (6 bases each). V was shortened by 5 bases and J by 6 bases, with 10 bases between the two germline ends. Germline CDR1 SGHRS, CDR2 YFSETQ. This CDR3 is built from 12 residues. The DNA of the CDR3 is TGCGCCAGCAGGAGGGGGGCCGATACGCAGTATTTT. As protein: CASRRGADTQYF.

This clonotype showed up many times. The chain uses TRBV5-1 and TRBJ2-7; maybe TRBD2 (6 bases). The V gene's germline CDR1 is SGHRS and CDR2 YFSETQ. V gave up 4 bases and J gave up 2 bases, with 13 bases separating them. The CDR3 spans 14 residues. CDR3 in amino acids: CASSGRGVAYEQYF. The CDR3 nucleotides read TGCGCCAGCAGCGGGCGGGGTGTAGCCTACGAGCAGTACTTC.

There are many counts of this clonotype. Here the CDR3 DNA reads TGTGCCAGCAGCTTACCACCCCCCAGGGGAGAGCTGTTTTTT. Protein sequence: CASSLPPPRGELFF. This chain connects TRBV11-2 to TRBJ2-2; the D gene is possibly TRBD1 (6 bases). The CDR3 extends over 14 amino acids. CDR1 is SGHAT and CDR2 is FQNNGV in the germline V gene. V lost 2 bases and J lost 11, with 15 bases in between.

The sample holds many counts of this clonotype. The V gene is TRBV15, the J gene TRBJ2-5; maybe TRBD1 (5 bases). Germline loops: CDR1 LNHNV, CDR2 YYDKDF (reference sequence). The V gene lost 0 bases and the J gene lost 4 bases, with 12 bases spanning the gap. The CDR3 has 15 residues. CDR3 in amino acids: CATSRDQQAGETQYF. The CDR3 coding sequence is TGTGCCACCAGCAGAGATCAACAGGCCGGAGAGACCCAGTACTTC.